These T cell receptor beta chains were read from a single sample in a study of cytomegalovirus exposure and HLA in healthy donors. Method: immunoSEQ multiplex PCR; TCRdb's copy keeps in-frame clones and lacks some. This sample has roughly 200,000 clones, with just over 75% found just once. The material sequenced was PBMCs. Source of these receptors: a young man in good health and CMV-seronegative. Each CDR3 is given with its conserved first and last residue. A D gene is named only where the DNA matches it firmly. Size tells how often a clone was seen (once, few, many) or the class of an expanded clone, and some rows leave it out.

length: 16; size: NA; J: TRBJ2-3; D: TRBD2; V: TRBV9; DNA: TGTGCCAGCAGCGTAGCATGGACTAGCGGACAGGATACGCAGTATTTT; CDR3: CASSVAWTSGQDTQYF
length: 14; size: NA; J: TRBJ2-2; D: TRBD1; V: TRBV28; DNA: TGTGCCAGCAGCACGACAGGGGCCGGCGGGGAGCTGTTTTTT; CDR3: CASSTTGAGGELFF
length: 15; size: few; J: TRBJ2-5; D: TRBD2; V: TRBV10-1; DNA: TGCGCCAGCAGTGACTCCGGGACTAGCGATGAGACCCAGTACTTC; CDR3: CASSDSGTSDETQYF
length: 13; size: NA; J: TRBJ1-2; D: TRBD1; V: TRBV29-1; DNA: TGCAGCGTGCAACGACAGGGCCCCTATGGCTACACCTTC; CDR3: CSVQRQGPYGYTF
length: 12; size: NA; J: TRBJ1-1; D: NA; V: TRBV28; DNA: TGTGCCAGCAGTTTGGCATTAACTGAAGCTTTCTTT; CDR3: CASSLALTEAFF
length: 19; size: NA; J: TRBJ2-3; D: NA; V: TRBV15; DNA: TGTGCCACCAGCAGAGATTGGAGTGGGGGCAAGACTAGCACAGATACGCAGTATTTT; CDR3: CATSRDWSGGKTSTDTQYF
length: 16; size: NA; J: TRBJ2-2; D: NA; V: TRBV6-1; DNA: TGTGCCAGCAGTGAAGCGCCCACGGCGAACACCGGGGAGCTGTTTTTT; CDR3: CASSEAPTANTGELFF
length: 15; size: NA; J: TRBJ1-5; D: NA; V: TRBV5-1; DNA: TGCGCCAGCAGCGCGGACGGGGGTTACGACCAGCCCCAGCATTTT; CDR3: CASSADGGYDQPQHF
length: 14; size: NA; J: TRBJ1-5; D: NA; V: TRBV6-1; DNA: TGTGCCAGCAGATTGTCGGGGAGCAATCAGCCCCAGCATTTT; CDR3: CASRLSGSNQPQHF
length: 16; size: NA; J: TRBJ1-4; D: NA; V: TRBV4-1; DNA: TGCGCCAGCAGCCAACCCACAGCGGGAACTAATGAAAAACTGTTTTTT; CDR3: CASSQPTAGTNEKLFF
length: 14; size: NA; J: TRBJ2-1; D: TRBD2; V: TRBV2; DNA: TGTGCCAGTACGCGGGAGGGAGGCTACAATGAGCAGTTCTTC; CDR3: CASTREGGYNEQFF
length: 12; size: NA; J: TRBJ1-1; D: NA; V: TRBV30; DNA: TGTGCCTCACAGGGCTTGAACACTGAAGCTTTCTTT; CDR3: CASQGLNTEAFF
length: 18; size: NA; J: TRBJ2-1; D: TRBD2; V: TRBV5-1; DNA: TGCGCCAGCAGCTTGGGGACAGCAAGACTAGCGGGTGAGGGTGAGCAGTTCTTC; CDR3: CASSLGTARLAGEGEQFF
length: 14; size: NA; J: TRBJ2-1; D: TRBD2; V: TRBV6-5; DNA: TGTGCCACCCGGGGCAGCGGGAGGGCTGGTGAGCAGTTCTTC; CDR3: CATRGSGRAGEQFF
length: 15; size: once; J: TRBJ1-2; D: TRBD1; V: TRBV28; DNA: TGTGCCAGCAGTCCAGCAGTGGGGACAGGGAATGGCTACACCTTC; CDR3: CASSPAVGTGNGYTF
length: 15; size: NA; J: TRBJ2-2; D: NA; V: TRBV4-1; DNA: TGCGCCAGCAGCCAAGGCGCCTCATACACCGGGGAGCTGTTTTTT; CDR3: CASSQGASYTGELFF
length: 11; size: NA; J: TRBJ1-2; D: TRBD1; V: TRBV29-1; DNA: TGCAGCGTGGACAGGGACTATGGCTACACCTTC; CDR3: CSVDRDYGYTF
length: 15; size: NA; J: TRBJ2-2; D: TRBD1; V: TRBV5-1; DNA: TGCGCCAGCAGCCCCGACAGGGGCCCCACCGGGGAGCTGTTTTTT; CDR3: CASSPDRGPTGELFF
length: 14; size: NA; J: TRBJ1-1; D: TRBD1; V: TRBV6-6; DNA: TGTGCCAGCAGGCCGACAGGGCTGAACACTGAAGCTTTCTTT; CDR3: CASRPTGLNTEAFF
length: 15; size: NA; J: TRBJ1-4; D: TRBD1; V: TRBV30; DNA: TGTGCCTGGAGAGGTACCGGGACAGGAGCCGAAAAACTGTTTTTT; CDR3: CAWRGTGTGAEKLFF
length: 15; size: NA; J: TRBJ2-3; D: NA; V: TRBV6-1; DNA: TGTGCCAGCGCGGGGGCTAGCGGATACACAGATACGCAGTATTTT; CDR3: CASAGASGYTDTQYF
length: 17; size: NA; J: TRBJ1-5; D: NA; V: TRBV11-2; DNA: TGTGCCAGCAGCTTAACTTTGGACAGCAATAGCAATCAGCCCCAGCATTTT; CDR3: CASSLTLDSNSNQPQHF
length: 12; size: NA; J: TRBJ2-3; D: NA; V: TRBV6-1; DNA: TGTGCCAGCCGCGAAAAATCAGATACGCAGTATTTT; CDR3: CASREKSDTQYF
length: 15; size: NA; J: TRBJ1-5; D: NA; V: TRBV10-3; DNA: TGTGCCACCCCCGTGCGGGGGAGAGGCAATCAGCCCCAGCATTTT; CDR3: CATPVRGRGNQPQHF
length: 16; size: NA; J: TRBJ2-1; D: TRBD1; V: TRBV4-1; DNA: TGCGCCAGCAGCCTCCGTACAGGGGAGAAAGGGAATGAGCAGTTCTTC; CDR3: CASSLRTGEKGNEQFF
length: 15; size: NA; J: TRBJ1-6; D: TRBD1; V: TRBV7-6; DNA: TGTGCCAGCAGGACCCCGGGACAGGGGGATTCACCCCTCCACTTT; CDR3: CASRTPGQGDSPLHF
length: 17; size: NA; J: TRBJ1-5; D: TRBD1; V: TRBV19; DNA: TGTGCCAGTAGTACCGGGACAGGAGATTATAGCAATCAGCCCCAGCATTTT; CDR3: CASSTGTGDYSNQPQHF
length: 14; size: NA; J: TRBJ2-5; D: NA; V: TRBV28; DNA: TGTGCCAGCAGTCGTAGGACAGTCCAAGAGACCCAGTACTTC; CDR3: CASSRRTVQETQYF
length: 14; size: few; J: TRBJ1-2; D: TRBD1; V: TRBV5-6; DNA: TGTGCCAGCAGCTTCCCTACAGGGGGCTCTGGCTACACCTTC; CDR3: CASSFPTGGSGYTF
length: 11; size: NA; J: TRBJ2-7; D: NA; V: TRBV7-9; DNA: TGTGCCAGCAGCTTATCGTACGAGCAGTACTTC; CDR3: CASSLSYEQYF
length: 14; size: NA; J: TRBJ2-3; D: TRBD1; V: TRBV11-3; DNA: TGTGCCAGCAGCCCAGGGGGCCGCACAGATACGCAGTATTTT; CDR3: CASSPGGRTDTQYF
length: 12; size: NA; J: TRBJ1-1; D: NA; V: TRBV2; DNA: TGTGCCAGCAGCAGAACCAACACTGAAGCTTTCTTT; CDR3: CASSRTNTEAFF
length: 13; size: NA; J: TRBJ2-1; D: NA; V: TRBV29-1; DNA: TGCAGCGTTGTACAGCAAAAAGTTAATGAGCAGTTCTTC; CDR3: CSVVQQKVNEQFF
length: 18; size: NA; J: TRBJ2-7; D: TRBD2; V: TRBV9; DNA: TGTGCCAGCAGCGTAAGTTTTCAAGGGACTAGCGGTCCCGACGAGCAGTACTTC; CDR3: CASSVSFQGTSGPDEQYF
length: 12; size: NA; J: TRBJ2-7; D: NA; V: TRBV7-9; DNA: TGTGCCAGCAGCCGAGCCGTCTACGAGCAGTACTTC; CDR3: CASSRAVYEQYF
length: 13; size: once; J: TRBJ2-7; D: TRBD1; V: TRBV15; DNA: TGTGCCACCAGCAGGACAGGGTTGGGCGAGCAGTACTTC; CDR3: CATSRTGLGEQYF
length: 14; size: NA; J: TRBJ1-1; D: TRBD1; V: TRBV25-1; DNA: TGTGCCAGCAGGGCCGGGACAGGGATCTCTGAAGCTTTCTTT; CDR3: CASRAGTGISEAFF
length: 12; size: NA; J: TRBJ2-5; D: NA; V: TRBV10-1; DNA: TGCGCCAGCAGTGAGTCCCGAGAGACCCAGTACTTC; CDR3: CASSESRETQYF
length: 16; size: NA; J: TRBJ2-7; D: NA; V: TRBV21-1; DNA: TGTGCCAGCAGCAAAGCTCGGCTAGCGGGAAGCTACGAGCAGTACTTC; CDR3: CASSKARLAGSYEQYF
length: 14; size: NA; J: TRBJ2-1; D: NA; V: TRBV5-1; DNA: TGCGCCAGCAGCTTGTATCGAGGTTACAATGAGCAGTTCTTC; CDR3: CASSLYRGYNEQFF
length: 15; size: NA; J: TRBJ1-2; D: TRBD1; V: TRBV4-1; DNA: TGCGCCAGCAGCCAGCACACAGGGGGGTACTATGGCTACACCTTC; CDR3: CASSQHTGGYYGYTF
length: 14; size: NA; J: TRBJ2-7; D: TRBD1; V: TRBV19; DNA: TGTGCCAGTAGTATACGGGACAGGGGAGGCGAGCAGTACTTC; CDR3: CASSIRDRGGEQYF